This T cell receptor (beta chain) stems from a study of long-term antiretroviral therapy in people with HIV. Inclusion required at least two post-ART and at least one pre-ART PBMC samples. The V end was cut by 2 bases, the J end by 5 bases, with 10 bases between. Germline V gene data show CDR1 as SQVTM and CDR2 as ANQGSEA. CDR3 size: 12 residues. Whole-study results and caveats: ART-treated samples gained diversity yet remained below transplant donor controls. The clones with expansion before ART were dominant in the repertoire at all time points. HIV repertoires spanned tighter CDR3 length ranges than controls did.

Survey-level immunoSEQ v3.0 assays were run. Libraries were prepared by immunoSEQ multiplex PCR; TCRdb keeps only in-frame clonotypes and omits some of them. The sample lists about 32,000 clones; roughly 97% were seen once. Notes on this clone: The antigen is not known.

The sample in question was unsorted PBMCs, obtained 7.6 years after starting antiretroviral therapy. This TCR was recovered from a man under 40 with HIV. The V call is TRBV29-1, the J call TRBJ2-7; D is uncertain. The CDR3 protein is CSVENDPNEQYF. DNA for the CDR3: TGCAGCGTTGAAAATGACCCCAACGAGCAGTACTTC.